Listed below are T cell receptor beta chains from one sample, sequenced in a study of Graves' ophthalmopathy and Graves' hyperthyroidism. TCRdb reprocessed the multiplex PCR reads with MiXCR, giving one entry per CDR3 protein. The sample contains around 1.1 million distinct CDR3 sequences, roughly two fifths of which appear only once. Specimen: peripheral blood or thyroid tissue (not recorded which). Every receptor here comes from an adult man with Graves' hyperthyroidism. Both conserved end residues are part of each CDR3. The D gene is left open where the match is weak. Clone sizes are given selectively: once, few, many, or a class where the clone is expanded.

v_call: TRBV6-6; d_call: TRBD1; clone_size: few; j_call: TRBJ1-4; cdr3_length: 19; cdr3_nt: TGTGCCAGCAGTTCCATCGTAACGGACAGGGGGCTCACTAATGAAAAACTGTTTTTT; cdr3_aa: CASSSIVTDRGLTNEKLFF
v_call: TRBV18; d_call: .; clone_size: few; j_call: TRBJ1-5; cdr3_length: 14; cdr3_nt: TGTGCCAGCTCACCTTATCGGCGGGATCAGCCCCAGCATTTT; cdr3_aa: CASSPYRRDQPQHF
v_call: TRBV7-9; d_call: TRBD1; clone_size: many; j_call: TRBJ2-7; cdr3_length: 16; cdr3_nt: TGTGCCAGCAGCTTATCTCCGGGACAGCTTACCTACGAGCAGTACTTC; cdr3_aa: CASSLSPGQLTYEQYF
v_call: TRBV7-2; d_call: .; clone_size: few; j_call: TRBJ2-7; cdr3_length: 12; cdr3_nt: TGTGCCAGCGGGGGCAGATCCTACGAGCAGTACTTC; cdr3_aa: CASGGRSYEQYF
v_call: TRBV7-2; d_call: .; clone_size: .; j_call: TRBJ2-2; cdr3_length: 18; cdr3_nt: TGTGCCAGCAGCTTAGTCGCCGATAGTCGACCAAACACCGGGGAGCTGTTTTTT; cdr3_aa: CASSLVADSRPNTGELFF
v_call: TRBV9; d_call: .; clone_size: .; j_call: TRBJ2-7; cdr3_length: 13; cdr3_nt: TGTGCCAGCACTCGCGGGACTTACTACGAGCAGTACTTC; cdr3_aa: CASTRGTYYEQYF
v_call: TRBV6-5; d_call: .; clone_size: .; j_call: TRBJ2-7; cdr3_length: 17; cdr3_nt: TGTGCCAGCAGTTACCGCATGGACCCATCAAGGGGATACGAGCAGTACTTC; cdr3_aa: CASSYRMDPSRGYEQYF
v_call: TRBV20-1; d_call: .; clone_size: many; j_call: TRBJ1-4; cdr3_length: 15; cdr3_nt: TGCAGTGCCAGGGACGACGGCGAAGGGGATGAAAAACTGTTTTTT; cdr3_aa: CSARDDGEGDEKLFF
v_call: TRBV9; d_call: TRBD1; clone_size: .; j_call: TRBJ1-1; cdr3_length: 17; cdr3_nt: TGTGCCAGCAGCCAAGAGGGACAGGGATTCTTGAACACTGAAGCTTTCTTT; cdr3_aa: CASSQEGQGFLNTEAFF
v_call: TRBV7-8; d_call: .; clone_size: .; j_call: TRBJ1-4; cdr3_length: 13; cdr3_nt: TGTGCCAGCCGCCGGGGGATTGGTGAAAAACTGTTTTTT; cdr3_aa: CASRRGIGEKLFF
v_call: TRBV7-3; d_call: .; clone_size: many; j_call: TRBJ2-7; cdr3_length: 15; cdr3_nt: TGTGCCAGCAGCTTAAATCCGAATGATAACTACGAGCAGTACTTC; cdr3_aa: CASSLNPNDNYEQYF
v_call: TRBV12-3/TRBV12-4; d_call: TRBD1; clone_size: once; j_call: TRBJ2-7; cdr3_length: 16; cdr3_nt: TGTGCCTGCAGCCCAGACCGGGACAGGGCGACTTACGAGCAGTACTTC; cdr3_aa: CACSPDRDRATYEQYF
v_call: TRBV19; d_call: .; clone_size: .; j_call: TRBJ2-2; cdr3_length: 16; cdr3_nt: TGTGCCAGTAGTTCAAGGTGGCAGGATTTCACCGGGGAGCTGTTTTTT; cdr3_aa: CASSSRWQDFTGELFF
v_call: TRBV7-6; d_call: .; clone_size: many; j_call: TRBJ2-7; cdr3_length: 14; cdr3_nt: TGTGCCAGCAGCCGTGATCCAAGCACGCGCGAGCAGTACTTC; cdr3_aa: CASSRDPSTREQYF
v_call: TRBV29-1; d_call: TRBD1; clone_size: many; j_call: TRBJ2-7; cdr3_length: 14; cdr3_nt: TGCAGCGTCGTGGACAGGGAAGTTGCCTACGAGCAGTACTTC; cdr3_aa: CSVVDREVAYEQYF
v_call: TRBV29-1; d_call: .; clone_size: .; j_call: TRBJ2-7; cdr3_length: 12; cdr3_nt: TGCAGCGTTGAAATAGGGACGTACGAGCAGTACTTC; cdr3_aa: CSVEIGTYEQYF
v_call: TRBV4-2; d_call: TRBD2; clone_size: few; j_call: TRBJ2-7; cdr3_length: 17; cdr3_nt: TGTGCCAGCAGCCAAGATTATACTAGCGGGAGTGAATACGAGCAGTACTTC; cdr3_aa: CASSQDYTSGSEYEQYF
v_call: TRBV10-2; d_call: .; clone_size: once; j_call: TRBJ1-6; cdr3_length: 14; cdr3_nt: TGCGCCAGCAGTTACGGACAGTATAATTCACCCCTCCACTTT; cdr3_aa: CASSYGQYNSPLHF
v_call: TRBV20-1; d_call: .; clone_size: .; j_call: TRBJ2-7; cdr3_length: 13; cdr3_nt: TGCAGTGCTACTAGCGCGTCGACCTACGAGCAGTACTTC; cdr3_aa: CSATSASTYEQYF
v_call: TRBV9; d_call: .; clone_size: many; j_call: TRBJ1-4; cdr3_length: 14; cdr3_nt: TGTGCCAGCAGCGCGGGGGGGACACCAGAAAAACTGTTTTTT; cdr3_aa: CASSAGGTPEKLFF
v_call: TRBV29-1; d_call: TRBD1; clone_size: .; j_call: TRBJ2-7; cdr3_length: 12; cdr3_nt: TGCAGCGTTGAGACAGGGTGGTACGAGCAGTACTTC; cdr3_aa: CSVETGWYEQYF